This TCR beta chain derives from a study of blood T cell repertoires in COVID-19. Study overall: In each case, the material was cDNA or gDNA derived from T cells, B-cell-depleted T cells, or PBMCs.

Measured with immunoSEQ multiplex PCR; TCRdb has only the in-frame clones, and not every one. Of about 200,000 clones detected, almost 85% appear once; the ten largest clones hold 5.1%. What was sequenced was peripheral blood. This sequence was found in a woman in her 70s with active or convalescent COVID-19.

The DNA of the CDR3 is TGTGCCAGCTCACCACAAGTTCAGCGGACCCGGGTCAAGCAGTACTTC. This codes for CASSPQVQRTRVKQYF. The V gene is TRBV18, the J gene TRBJ2-7; the D gene is possibly TRBD2 (5 bases). Germline V gene data show CDR1 as KGHSH and CDR2 as LQKENI. Trimming removed 1 base at V and 8 bases at J, with 21 bases between. This CDR3 region has 16 residues.